Each of the 27 T cell receptor beta chains below was sequenced from the same sample in a study of T cell repertoires in cytomegalovirus infection (dated by TCRdb to between 2019 and 2020). For sequencing, an Illumina HiSeq 1500 was employed. In-frame beta chains were kept once TCRdb had trimmed the public reads at Q25 with fastp and called clones with MiXCR. Rows with a matching CDR3 protein are joined into one entry that keeps the most common DNA and genes. This sample is represented by approximately 630,000 distinct CDR3 sequences; approximately 25% of them were singletons. Together, the top ten hold 7.5% to 9% of the sample. Sequenced sample: CD8+ T cells from PBMCs. The receptors shown here come from a human donor in good health (CMV status not recorded). Some clones in this sample may be carry-over from other donors' samples.

This sequence joins TRBV10-3 and TRBJ2-7; 12 nucleotides match TRBD1. This CDR3 has 18 residues. The trim removed 7 bases at V and 6 bases at J, leaving 19 bases unmatched. Germline CDR1 ENHRY, CDR2 SYGVKD. In nucleotides, the CDR3 is TGTGCCATCACTCTCGGTCCCTCGGGACAGGGGGCGCTGGGCGAGCAGTACTTC. Amino acid sequence: CAITLGPSGQGALGEQYF.

The chain is built from TRBV28 and TRBJ2-4; D remains unclear. V was clipped by 3 bases and J by 2 bases, with 17 bases between them. Germline V gives CDR1 MDHEN, CDR2 SYDVKM. This CDR3 has 17 residues. The CDR3 DNA is TGTGCCAGCAGTTTTAACCCCCCGCGGCGGTCCAAAAACATTCAGTACTTC. Protein sequence: CASSFNPPRRSKNIQYF.

In its sample, this clonotype was seen many times. The chain recombines TRBV7-9 with TRBJ2-2; D may match TRBD1 or TRBD2 (5 bases each). The CDR3 length is 15 residues. The germline gives CDR1 SEHNR, CDR2 FQNEAQ (reference sequence). Trimming took 3 bases from V and 5 from J, leaving 13 bases between them. The CDR3 DNA is TGTGCCAGCAGCTTGAGCAGGGACCAAACCGGGGAGCTGTTTTTT. It translates to CASSLSRDQTGELFF.

Worth noting for this clonotype: With a much larger clone just one base away, this may be a read error. V gene TRBV6-6 combines with J gene TRBJ1-5, with TRBD1 identical over 7 bases. Looked up from germline, CDR1 is MNHNY and CDR2 is SVGAGI (reference sequence). The V segment lost 8 bases and the J segment 2 bases; nucleotides outside the gene matches: 15. The CDR3 loop spans 17 amino acids. CDR3 sequence (DNA): TGTGCCAGCTGTTCCCCCAGGGGGGAATCGGGCAATCAGCCCCAGCATTTT. This sequence encodes CASCSPRGESGNQPQHF.

V usage is TRBV28 and J usage is TRBJ1-5; weak D call: TRBD1 (5 bases). This CDR3 is built from 14 residues. Per the germline V gene, CDR1 is MDHEN and CDR2 is SYDVKM. CDR3 sequence: CDALGQGDNQPQHF. CDR3 coding DNA: TGTGACGCCTTGGGGCAGGGAGACAATCAGCCCCAGCATTTT.

This clonotype was observed many times. The chain combines TRBV7-2 with TRBJ1-5; possible D gene TRBD1, 5 bases. CDR1 and CDR2 (germline): SGHTA, FQGNSA. V lost 7 bases and J lost 2, with 15 bases in between. The CDR3 totals 15 residues. The CDR3 sequence: CASTQGPYGNQPQHF. CDR3 DNA sequence: TGTGCCAGCACCCAGGGACCATATGGCAATCAGCCCCAGCATTTT.

This clonotype was seen many times. The rearrangement links TRBV19 to TRBJ1-5; unclear D gene. CDR3 length: 14 residues. Per germline, CDR1 LNHDA and CDR2 SQIVND (reference sequence). The V gene lost 1 base and the J gene lost 0 bases, with 4 bases spanning the gap. Here the CDR3 reads CASSIGYSNQPQHF. The CDR3, as DNA: TGTGCCAGTAGTATAGGGTATAGCAATCAGCCCCAGCATTTT.

V gene TRBV20-1 combines with J gene TRBJ2-3; 10 positions match TRBD2. Germline CDR1 is DFQATT and CDR2 is SNEGSKA (reference sequence). J gave up 0 bases and V 3 bases, and 3 bases lay outside the gene matches. CDR3 length: 15 residues. The CDR3 sequence is CSASRGLASTDTQYF. For the CDR3, the DNA is TGCAGTGCTAGCCGGGGACTAGCGAGCACAGATACGCAGTATTTT.

The chain recombines TRBV27 with TRBJ2-7, with D tentatively TRBD2 (6 bases). The germline gives CDR1 MNHEY, CDR2 SMNVEV (reference sequence). The CDR3 totals 14 residues. V lost 8 bases and J 2 bases, leaving 16 bases between the germline ends. As DNA, the CDR3 is TGTGCCAGCCATCCTGGGACTGGGACCTACGAGCAGTACTTC. Translation gives CASHPGTGTYEQYF.

The DNA of the CDR3 is TGTGCCAGCAGCCTCCGGGACAGGGTCCTAGATGAGCAGTTCTTC. Translating it yields CASSLRDRVLDEQFF. This chain uses TRBV14 with TRBJ2-1; 9 positions agree with TRBD1. The junction had 9 bases not matched to a gene; V was cut back by 4 bases and J by 8 bases. The CDR3 runs 15 residues. Germline V gives CDR1 SGHDN, CDR2 FVKESK.

In nucleotides, the CDR3 is TGTGCCAGCAGCGCCGGGGCGGGGAGTTCCTACGAGCAGTACGTC. It translates to CASSAGAGSSYEQYV. This chain links TRBV5-5 with TRBJ2-7; tentative D call: TRBD2 (6 bases). The germline V gene has CDR1 SGHKS and CDR2 YYEKEE (reference sequence). The CDR3 loop spans 15 amino acids. V lost 4 bases and J lost 1, with 15 bases in between.

This chain connects TRBV7-8 to TRBJ2-1; 7 bases match TRBD1. The germline gives CDR1 SGHVS, CDR2 FQNEAQ. CDR3 length equals 14 residues. The V segment lost 2 bases and the J segment 6 bases; nucleotides outside the gene matches: 4. CDR3 in DNA: TGTGCCAGCAGCTTAACCGCAGGGGGCAATGAGCAGTTCTTC. The encoded protein is CASSLTAGGNEQFF.

This clonotype was seen more than once but under ten times. The chain is built from TRBV4-1 and TRBJ2-7; D is undetermined. V lost 1 base and J 3 bases, leaving 13 bases between the germline ends. CDR1 and CDR2 (germline): MGHRA, YSYEKL. The CDR3 covers 15 residues. CDR3 in amino acids: CASSQVGEKLYEQYF. The CDR3 DNA reads TGCGCCAGCAGCCAAGTAGGTGAAAAGCTCTACGAGCAGTACTTC.

This clonotype has just a few counts. This sequence joins TRBV19 and TRBJ1-1; possible D gene TRBD1, 6 bases. Germline CDR1 is LNHDA and CDR2 is SQIVND (reference sequence). V was trimmed by 1 base and J by 8 bases, leaving 8 bases between them. This CDR3 has 12 amino acids. The CDR3 is CASSIGGQEAFF. The CDR3 DNA reads TGTGCCAGTAGTATAGGGGGACAAGAAGCTTTCTTT. The whole variable domain, filled in from reference TRBV19 and TRBJ1-1, reads DGGITQSPKYLFRKEGQNVTLSCEQNLNHDAMYWYRQDPGQGLRLIYYSQIVNDFQKGDIAEGYSVSREKKESFPLTVTSAQKNPTAFYLCASSIGGQEAFFGQGTRLTVV.

The CDR3 coding sequence is TGTGCCAGCAGTTACTCGACCGGGACAAGTTATTACAATGAGCAGTTCTTC. The encoded protein is CASSYSTGTSYYNEQFF. J is TRBJ2-1 and V is TRBV6-2 or TRBV6-3; D is possibly TRBD1 (6 bases). The V and J ends lost 0 bases and 4 bases respectively, with 16 bases between them. This CDR3 has 17 residues. CDR1 and CDR2 (germline): MNHEY, SVGEGT.

This clonotype was picked up a small number of times. A clone one base away is much larger, so this may be a read error. V usage is TRBV27 and J usage is TRBJ1-5; TRBD1 aligns across 10 bases. The CDR3 has 14 residues. CDR1 MNHEY and CDR2 SMNVEV come from the germline V gene (reference sequence). J gave up 5 bases and V 4 bases, and 2 bases lay outside the gene matches. The CDR3 here is CASSSGQGDQPQHF. CDR3 nucleotides: TGTGCCAGCAGTTCCGGACAGGGGGATCAGCCCCAGCATTTT.

This clonotype came up many times. The CDR3 region is CASSLVSSYNEQFF. CDR3 sequence (DNA): TGTGCCAGCAGCTTAGTAAGCTCCTACAATGAGCAGTTCTTC. J is TRBJ2-1 and V is TRBV28; unclear D gene. CDR3 length: 14 residues. Trimming pared 6 bases from V and 0 bases from J, leaving 9 bases between. Germline loops: CDR1 MDHEN, CDR2 SYDVKM.

This clonotype was detected a few times. V is TRBV28 and J is TRBJ1-6; no clear D gene. The CDR3 runs to 16 residues. V was trimmed by 5 bases and J by 1 base, leaving 12 bases between them. The V gene's germline CDR1 is MDHEN and CDR2 SYDVKM. CDR3 protein: CASSRTETSYNSPLHF. In DNA form, the CDR3 reads TGTGCCAGCAGTAGGACGGAGACATCCTATAATTCACCCCTCCACTTT. The complete variable domain, with remaining parts taken from reference TRBV28 and TRBJ1-6, reads DVKVTQSSRYLVKRTGEKVFLECVQDMDHENMFWYRQDPGLGLRLIYFSYDVKMKEKGDIPEGYSVSREKKERFSLILESASTNQTSMYLCASSRTETSYNSPLHFGNGTRLTVT.

This clonotype was seen a few times. The rearrangement uses TRBV27 and TRBJ2-5; 7 positions agree with TRBD2. Germline CDR1 is MNHEY and CDR2 is SMNVEV (reference sequence). The V segment lost 8 bases and the J segment 4 bases; nucleotides outside the gene matches: 4. The CDR3 length is 12 residues. The CDR3 DNA sequence: TGTGCCAGCTGGACGGGGGGAGAGACCCAGTACTTC. It encodes CASWTGGETQYF.

The sample holds a few counts of this clonotype. CDR3 region: CASKGQLETQYF. CDR3 DNA sequence: TGTGCCAGTAAGGGACAGTTGGAGACCCAGTACTTC. V and J are TRBV5-4 and TRBJ2-5, with 7 nucleotides matching TRBD1. The CDR3 covers 12 residues. Trimming took 8 bases from V and 5 from J; bases not matched to a gene: 6. Germline V CDR1 and CDR2: SGHNT, YYREEE (reference sequence).

V usage is TRBV6-2 or TRBV6-3 and J usage is TRBJ1-1, with D possibly matching TRBD1 (6 bases). This CDR3 spans 14 amino acids. Trimming left V 4 bases short and J 1 base short, with 10 bases between. CDR1 is MNHEY and CDR2 is SVGEGT in the germline V gene. The CDR3 loop is CASSWTARNTEAFF. As DNA, the CDR3 is TGTGCCAGCAGTTGGACAGCTAGGAACACTGAAGCTTTCTTT.

This clonotype was found a few times. The CDR3 here is CASSLGTGGFSYGYTF. CDR3 in DNA: TGTGCCAGCAGCCTAGGGACAGGGGGGTTCTCCTATGGCTACACCTTC. The chain combines TRBV25-1 with TRBJ1-2, with 11 bases that match TRBD1. The germline V gene encodes CDR1 MGHDK and CDR2 SYGVNS. J gave up 4 bases and V 6 bases, and 10 bases lay outside the gene matches. CDR3 size: 16 residues.

About this clonotype itself: A read error may be the cause here, since a much bigger clone is one base away. The CDR3 DNA is TGTGCCAACACCCCGCTGTGGCTTCGCGGACAGGCGCACAATGAGCAGTTCTTC. Translated: CANTPLWLRGQAHNEQFF. This chain links TRBV28 with TRBJ2-1, with 7 bases that match TRBD1. Germline CDR1 MDHEN, CDR2 SYDVKM. V shed 10 bases and J 5 bases; nucleotides not matched to a gene: 23. There are 18 residues in the CDR3. Together with reference TRBV28 and TRBJ2-1, the CDR3 gives the full variable domain: DVKVTQSSRYLVKRTGEKVFLECVQDMDHENMFWYRQDPGLGLRLIYFSYDVKMKEKGDIPEGYSVSREKKERFSLILESASTNQTSMYLCANTPLWLRGQAHNEQFFGPGTRLTVL.

At least ten counts were recorded for this clonotype. This chain connects TRBV7-6 to TRBJ1-1, with D unclear. Trimming took 6 bases from V and 7 from J, leaving 12 bases between them. This CDR3 spans 12 amino acids. The V gene's germline CDR1 is SGHVS and CDR2 FNYEAQ. CDR3: CASSSGFGEAFF. The CDR3 DNA sequence: TGTGCCAGCAGTTCCGGTTTCGGTGAAGCTTTCTTT.

This clonotype was seen more than once but under ten times. V usage is TRBV6-2 or TRBV6-3 and J usage is TRBJ2-7, with D perhaps TRBD1 (6 bases). The CDR3 has 13 amino acids. Germline CDR1 is MNHEY and CDR2 is SVGEGT. Trimming removed 1 base at V and 6 bases at J, with 10 bases between. The CDR3 region has the DNA TGTGCCAGCAGTTACTTAGGCAGGGGCGAGCAGTACGTC. Translated, it gives CASSYLGRGEQYV.

In this sample, this clonotype turned up a few times. This sequence joins TRBV5-1 and TRBJ2-7; D is unresolved. V dropped 3 bases and J dropped 3 bases, with 16 bases sitting between them. Germline V gene lookup returns CDR1 SGHRS and CDR2 YFSETQ. The CDR3 extends over 15 amino acids. The CDR3 DNA sequence: TGCGCCAGCAGCTCCCCCCAAGCGACATTCTACGAGCAGTACTTC. The encoded protein is CASSSPQATFYEQYF. Full variable domain (remainder filled in from reference TRBV5-1 and TRBJ2-7): KAGVTQTPRYLIKTRGQQVTLSCSPISGHRSVSWYQQTPGQGLQFLFEYFSETQRNKGNFPGRFSGRQFSNSRSEMNVSTLELGDSALYLCASSSPQATFYEQYFGPGTRLTVT.

A few counts support this clonotype. The chain carries TRBV20-1 and TRBJ2-7, with D maybe TRBD2 (5 bases). This CDR3 is built from 16 residues. Trimming took 0 bases from V and 5 from J, leaving 20 bases between them. Germline loops: CDR1 DFQATT, CDR2 SNEGSKA (reference sequence). CDR3 DNA sequence: TGCAGTGCTAGAGATGACGGCCTCGGAGGTCTCCACGAGCAGTACTTC. It codes for CSARDDGLGGLHEQYF.